What follows describes a single T cell receptor beta chain. Some clones are missing from TCRdb's copy, which holds only in-frame ones; the method was immunoSEQ multiplex PCR. The sample consists of 1.4 million or so clones, 98% to 99% of them appearing once. Division of CD4+ cells produced a CD45RA+ naive subset and a CD45RA-negative memory subset. This entry is derived from a study of shared clonotypes between healthy human individuals. The CDR3 is 14 amino acids. Germline V gene sequence: CDR1 LNHDA, CDR2 SQIVND (reference sequence). Unmatched junction bases numbered 4, after V lost 6 bases and J lost 2 bases.

V and J are TRBV19 and TRBJ2-1, with TRBD1 identical over 7 bases. This sequence originates from a man aged 25-45 years in good health. Sample: naive CD4+ T cells sorted from blood. Documented subset: CD45RA+ positively selected. The CDR3 sequence is CASSLDRTYNEQFF. In nucleotides, the CDR3 is TGTGCCAGTAGCTTGGACAGGACCTACAATGAGCAGTTCTTC.